These 17 T cell receptor beta chains were sequenced from one sample in a study of blood T cell repertoires in COVID-19 (dated by TCRdb to 2019 to 2021). Library preparation employed the immunoSEQ multiplex PCR assay. TCRdb limited this immuneACCESS table to in-frame rearrangements with V and J called. A share of clones is missing; checked studies link under half to unresolved V genes, and the rest is unexplained. The sample has about 330,000 clones on record, roughly nine tenths of them singletons. The biggest ten clones account for approximately 0.93% of the sample. Sequencing input: PBMCs or T cells enriched from blood (not recorded which). These receptors were obtained from a woman aged 30 to 39 who had recovered from COVID-19.

V and J are TRBV2 and TRBJ1-2, with no clear D. The germline CDR1 and CDR2 sequences are SNHLY and FYNNEI. Deletions cut 4 bases from V and 12 bases from J, with 18 bases between. The CDR3 sequence is 13 residues long. CDR3 sequence: CASSARRDRQNTF. The CDR3 DNA reads as TGTGCCAGCAGTGCGAGGCGGGATAGGCAAAACACCTTC.

This chain uses TRBV19 with TRBJ2-7; TRBD2 might be the D (6 bases). V lost 5 bases and J lost 7, with 24 bases in between. Looked up from germline, CDR1 is LNHDA and CDR2 is SQIVND (reference sequence). The CDR3 extends over 16 amino acids. In DNA form, the CDR3 reads TGTGCCAGTAGTCCCTCCCCGGGACTTCTTTTTAGGGAGCAGTACTTC. Protein: CASSPSPGLLFREQYF.

This clone has a single count. The chain employs TRBV5-6 and TRBJ2-3; no definite D call. The CDR3 runs to 15 residues. Germline V gives CDR1 SGHDT, CDR2 YYEEEE. V lost 4 bases, J lost 0 bases, and 12 bases lay in between. The CDR3 spells CASSLRPASTDTQYF. CDR3 in DNA: TGTGCCAGCAGCCTGCGGCCAGCTAGCACAGATACGCAGTATTTT. Complete variable domain (other parts from reference TRBV5-6 and TRBJ2-3): DAGVTQSPTHLIKTRGQQVTLRCSPKSGHDTVSWYQQALGQGPQFIFQYYEEEERQRGNFPDRFSGHQFPNYSSELNVNALLLGDSALYLCASSLRPASTDTQYFGPGTRLTVL.

This clone occurred once. The chain combines TRBV6-2 or TRBV6-3 with TRBJ2-7; 8 bases are shared with TRBD2. CDR1 is MNHEY, CDR2 SVGEGT, per germline. Germline trimming cut 2 bases from V and 5 bases from J; bases unmatched to any gene: 11. There are 16 residues in the CDR3. The CDR3 DNA reads as TGTGCCAGCAGTTACGAAACGGGCGGGGGGCTCGACGAGCAGTACTTC. Protein: CASSYETGGGLDEQYF.

The table lists this clone with a count of one. The chain recombines TRBV6-1 with TRBJ1-6; 7 bases align to TRBD1. Germline loops: CDR1 MNHNS, CDR2 SASEGT. The CDR3 totals 17 residues. V lost 2 bases and J lost 3; bases outside the gene matches: 7. The CDR3 region has the DNA TGTGCCAGCAGTGAACGTCGGGACAGTCGCTATAATTCACCCCTCCACTTT. Encoded protein: CASSERRDSRYNSPLHF.

The rearrangement links TRBV12-3 or TRBV12-4 to TRBJ1-1; D is perhaps TRBD1 (5 bases). The germline V and J ends were trimmed by 7 bases and 1 base, with 10 bases remaining between them. This CDR3 has 13 amino acids. In nucleotides, the CDR3 is TGTGCCAGCACCTCAACAGGGAACACTGAAGCTTTCTTT. This sequence encodes CASTSTGNTEAFF.

V gene TRBV7-2 combines with J gene TRBJ2-1; a possible D gene is TRBD2 (5 bases). CDR3 length: 16 residues. V dropped 0 bases and J dropped 0 bases, with 9 bases sitting between them. Germline CDR1 and CDR2: SGHTA and FQGNSA. The DNA for the CDR3 is TGTGCCAGCAGCTTAGCGATAGGGAGCTCCTACAATGAGCAGTTCTTC. Residues: CASSLAIGSSYNEQFF. Variable domain in full (rest from reference TRBV7-2 and TRBJ2-1): GAGVSQSPSNKVTEKGKDVELRCDPISGHTALYWYRQSLGQGLEFLIYFQGNSAPDKSGLPSDRFSAERTGGSVSTLTIQRTQQEDSAVYLCASSLAIGSSYNEQFFGPGTRLTVL.

The chain links TRBV6-5 to TRBJ1-1; TRBD1 matches at 7 bases. The CDR3 sequence is 15 residues long. V lost 7 bases and J lost 10; bases outside the gene matches: 18. CDR1 and CDR2 from the germline V gene are MNHEY and SVGAGI. The CDR3 nucleotides read TGTGCCAGCAACTTAGCTCTACAGGGGTCCCTCCCAGCTTTCTTT. As protein: CASNLALQGSLPAFF.

With regard to this clone: A junction boundary mismatches the germline segment, possibly from a read error. V usage is TRBV3-1 (or the pseudogene TRBV3-2) and J usage is TRBJ2-1; 11 bases match TRBD1. The CDR3 runs to 14 residues. Germline V gene data show CDR1 as LGHDT and CDR2 as YNNKEL (reference sequence). CDR3 amino acids: CASSQDRGTGGWIF. CDR3 DNA sequence: TGTGCCAGCAGCCAAGATAGGGGGACAGGGGGGTGGATCTTC.

This clone appeared a single time. This chain uses TRBV2 with TRBJ2-7; 11 bases match TRBD1. Trimming cost V 6 bases and J 1 base; bases outside gene matches: 8. The germline gives CDR1 SNHLY, CDR2 FYNNEI. This CDR3 is 16 amino acids long. CDR3: CASRDRGLSLSYEQYF. The CDR3 nucleotides read TGTGCCAGCAGGGACAGGGGGCTTTCCCTGTCCTACGAGCAGTACTTC. The full variable domain, in which reference TRBV2 and TRBJ2-7 provide the parts outside the CDR3, is EPEVTQTPSHQVTQMGQEVILRCVPISNHLYFYWYRQILGQKVEFLVSFYNNEISEKSEIFDDQFSVERPDGSNFTLKIRSTKLEDSAMYFCASRDRGLSLSYEQYFGPGTRLTVT.

The sample holds a few counts of this clone. J is TRBJ1-5 and V is TRBV28; 7 bases fit TRBD1. This CDR3 comprises 14 residues. CDR1 and CDR2 from the germline V gene are MDHEN and SYDVKM. Trimming at V came to 6 bases and at J to 10 bases, leaving 12 bases not matched to a gene. CDR3: CASSPRTGILPQHF. CDR3 nucleotide sequence: TGTGCCAGCAGCCCCAGGACAGGAATTCTACCCCAGCATTTT. Using reference TRBV28 and TRBJ1-5 for the parts outside the CDR3, the full variable domain is DVKVTQSSRYLVKRTGEKVFLECVQDMDHENMFWYRQDPGLGLRLIYFSYDVKMKEKGDIPEGYSVSREKKERFSLILESASTNQTSMYLCASSPRTGILPQHFGDGTRLSIL.

For this clone: Other DNA sequences in the same sample also yield this CDR3. The chain joins TRBV7-2 to TRBJ1-1, with a weak D call TRBD1 (6 bases). The CDR3 runs 13 residues. Per the germline V gene, CDR1 is SGHTA and CDR2 is FQGNSA. V was pared by 2 bases and J by 5 bases, with 9 bases between. The CDR3 loop reads CASSLTGYTEAFF. In nucleotides, the CDR3 is TGTGCCAGCAGCTTAACAGGGTATACTGAAGCTTTCTTT. The whole variable domain, remainder taken from reference TRBV7-2 and TRBJ1-1, is GAGVSQSPSNKVTEKGKDVELRCDPISGHTALYWYRQSLGQGLEFLIYFQGNSAPDKSGLPSDRFSAERTGGSVSTLTIQRTQQEDSAVYLCASSLTGYTEAFFGQGTRLTVV.

The V call is TRBV25-1, the J call TRBJ1-2, with TRBD1 as a possible D gene (6 bases). The CDR3 has 14 residues. Per germline, CDR1 MGHDK and CDR2 SYGVNS. Trimming stripped 2 bases from V and 8 bases from J, with 15 bases between. CDR3 nucleotides: TGTGCCAGCAGTGAAGGGGCCCCAGGGGAAGGCTACACCTTC. Residues: CASSEGAPGEGYTF.

This sequence joins TRBV27 and TRBJ2-3, with D perhaps TRBD1 (6 bases). The CDR3 extends over 15 amino acids. V shed 6 bases and J shed 2 bases, with 15 bases lying between them. The germline gives CDR1 MNHEY, CDR2 SMNVEV (reference sequence). The CDR3 DNA reads TGTGCCAGCAGGATGGGACAACTCCACACAGATACGCAGTATTTT. Translating it yields CASRMGQLHTDTQYF.

The chain is built from TRBV9 and TRBJ2-1, with D possibly matching TRBD2 (5 bases). V shed 3 bases and J shed 6 bases, with 16 bases lying between them. CDR3 length: 15 residues. In germline, CDR1 is SGDLS, CDR2 YYNGEE. CDR3 region: CASSARGLDVNEQFF. The CDR3 bases are TGTGCCAGCAGCGCCCGCGGACTGGATGTCAATGAGCAGTTCTTC.

The chain carries TRBV6-1 and TRBJ2-7; perhaps TRBD1 as D (5 bases). This CDR3 region has 12 residues. With 2 bases removed from V and 6 bases from J, the gap between germline ends came to 8 bases. CDR1 is MNHNS and CDR2 is SASEGT in the germline V gene. As DNA, the CDR3 is TGTGCCAGCAGTGAATCAGGGTTCGAGCAGTACTTC. Translating gives CASSESGFEQYF.

The genes are TRBV4-1 and TRBJ2-3; the D gene is possibly TRBD2 (7 bases). This CDR3 spans 15 amino acids. Trimming pared 9 bases from V and 1 base from J, leaving 17 bases between. The germline V gene has CDR1 MGHRA and CDR2 YSYEKL. The CDR3 reads CASRLPGGGTDTQYF. The CDR3 nucleotides read TGCGCCAGTAGACTGCCGGGGGGCGGCACAGATACGCAGTATTTT.